This T cell receptor (beta chain) emerged from a study of blood T cells in healthy people across ages. Donors were healthy Caucasian individuals from Russia aged about 6 to 90. The sample, about 9.7 milliliters of peripheral blood, was drawn from each donor. The V and J ends lost 7 bases and 9 bases, in that order; junction bases with no gene match: 9. Germline V gene sequence: CDR1 KGHDR, CDR2 SFDVKD. The CDR3 consists of 15 residues. Primers used in a second PCR of roughly 6 to 12 cycles were a sample-barcoded 5' primer and a J-beta primer mix. TCRdb ran MiXCR on the 5' RACE reads and lists one entry per CDR3 protein. There are 1.5 million to 2 million distinct CDR3 sequences in the sample; 28% occur only once, and about 8% lies in the top ten.

The sequence derives from a woman in her twenties or thirties in good health. What was sequenced was blood. V gene TRBV24-1 combines with J gene TRBJ2-1; 12 bases line up with TRBD1. This chain's CDR3 is CATSRSGTGGREQFF. The CDR3 bases are TGTGCCACCAGCAGATCCGGGACAGGGGGCCGTGAGCAGTTCTTC.